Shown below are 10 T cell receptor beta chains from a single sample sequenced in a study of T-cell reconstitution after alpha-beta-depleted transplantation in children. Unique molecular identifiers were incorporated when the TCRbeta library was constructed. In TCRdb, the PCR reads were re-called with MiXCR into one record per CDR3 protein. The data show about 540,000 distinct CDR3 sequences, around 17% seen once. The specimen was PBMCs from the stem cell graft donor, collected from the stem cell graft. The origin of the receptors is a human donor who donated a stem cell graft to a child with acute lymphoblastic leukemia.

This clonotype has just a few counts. CDR3 amino acids: CASSLGRGLVGEQFF. The CDR3 DNA is TGTGCCAGCAGTTTGGGTCGGGGGTTGGTCGGCGAGCAGTTCTTC. The rearrangement joins TRBV27 to TRBJ2-1; possibly TRBD2 for D (6 bases). Per the germline V gene, CDR1 is MNHEY and CDR2 is SMNVEV (reference sequence). Trimming stripped 3 bases from V and 10 bases from J, with 19 bases between. The CDR3 is 15 residues long.

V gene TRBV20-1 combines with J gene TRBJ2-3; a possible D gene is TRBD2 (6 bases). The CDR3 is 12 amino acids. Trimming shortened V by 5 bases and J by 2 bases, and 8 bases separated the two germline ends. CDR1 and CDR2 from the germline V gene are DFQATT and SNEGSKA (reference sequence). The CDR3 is CSAREITDTQYF. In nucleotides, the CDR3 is TGCAGTGCTCGGGAGATCACAGATACGCAGTATTTT.

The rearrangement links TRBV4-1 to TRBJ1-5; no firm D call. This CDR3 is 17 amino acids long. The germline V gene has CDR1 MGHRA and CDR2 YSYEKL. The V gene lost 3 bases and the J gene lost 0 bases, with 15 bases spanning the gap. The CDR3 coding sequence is TGCGCCAGCAGCCATGGAGGCAGTCAATATAGCAATCAGCCCCAGCATTTT. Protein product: CASSHGGSQYSNQPQHF.

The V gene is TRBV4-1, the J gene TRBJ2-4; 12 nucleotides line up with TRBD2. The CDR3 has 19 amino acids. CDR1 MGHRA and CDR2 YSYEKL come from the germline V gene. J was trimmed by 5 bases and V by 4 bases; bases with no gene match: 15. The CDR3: CASSLLGGLPSGRENIQYF. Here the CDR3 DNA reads TGCGCCAGCAGCCTACTTGGAGGTCTACCTAGCGGGAGGGAAAACATTCAGTACTTC.

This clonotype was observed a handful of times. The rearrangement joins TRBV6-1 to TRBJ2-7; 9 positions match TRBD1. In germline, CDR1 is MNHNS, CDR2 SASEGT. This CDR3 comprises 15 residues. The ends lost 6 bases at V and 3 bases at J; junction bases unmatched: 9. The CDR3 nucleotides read TGTGCCAGCAGGGAGACAGGGGGACTTGTCTACGAGCAGTACTTC. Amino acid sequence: CASRETGGLVYEQYF.

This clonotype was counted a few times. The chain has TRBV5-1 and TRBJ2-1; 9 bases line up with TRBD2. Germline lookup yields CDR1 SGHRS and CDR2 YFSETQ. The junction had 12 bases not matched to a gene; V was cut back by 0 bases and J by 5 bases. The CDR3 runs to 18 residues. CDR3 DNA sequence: TGCGCCAGCAGCTTGGGGTGGGGAGCGGGAGGCCCCCACAATGAGCAGTTCTTC. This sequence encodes CASSLGWGAGGPHNEQFF.

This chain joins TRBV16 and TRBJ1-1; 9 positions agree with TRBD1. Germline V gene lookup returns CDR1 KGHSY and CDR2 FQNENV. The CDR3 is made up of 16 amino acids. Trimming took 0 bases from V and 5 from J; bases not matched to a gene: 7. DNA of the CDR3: TGTGCCAGCAGCCAATCATTGGTGACAGGGGGAACTGAAGCTTTCTTT. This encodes CASSQSLVTGGTEAFF.

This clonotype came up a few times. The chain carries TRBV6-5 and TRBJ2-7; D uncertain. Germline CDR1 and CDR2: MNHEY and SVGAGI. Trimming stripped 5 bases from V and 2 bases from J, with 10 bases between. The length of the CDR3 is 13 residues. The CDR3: CASSPRMAYEQYF. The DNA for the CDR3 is TGTGCCAGCAGTCCAAGGATGGCCTACGAGCAGTACTTC.

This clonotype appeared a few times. The CDR3 loop reads CASSLEVTGGWYGYTF. CDR3 sequence (DNA): TGTGCCAGCAGCTTAGAGGTGACAGGGGGATGGTATGGCTACACCTTC. This chain connects TRBV7-9 to TRBJ1-2; 9 bases map to TRBD1. The CDR3 consists of 16 residues. The germline V gene encodes CDR1 SEHNR and CDR2 FQNEAQ (reference sequence). V shed 1 base, J shed 5 bases, and the junction held 8 bases outside the gene matches. Complete variable domain (other parts from reference TRBV7-9 and TRBJ1-2): DTGVSQNPRHKITKRGQNVTFRCDPISEHNRLYWYRQTLGQGPEFLTYFQNEAQLEKSRLLSDRFSAERPKGSFSTLEIQRTEQGDSAMYLCASSLEVTGGWYGYTFGSGTRLTVV.

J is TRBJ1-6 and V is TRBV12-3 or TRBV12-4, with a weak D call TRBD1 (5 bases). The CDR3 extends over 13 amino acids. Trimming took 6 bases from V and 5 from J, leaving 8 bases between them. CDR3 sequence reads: CASRLTDNSPLHF. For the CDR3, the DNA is TGTGCCAGCAGATTGACAGATAATTCACCCCTCCACTTT.